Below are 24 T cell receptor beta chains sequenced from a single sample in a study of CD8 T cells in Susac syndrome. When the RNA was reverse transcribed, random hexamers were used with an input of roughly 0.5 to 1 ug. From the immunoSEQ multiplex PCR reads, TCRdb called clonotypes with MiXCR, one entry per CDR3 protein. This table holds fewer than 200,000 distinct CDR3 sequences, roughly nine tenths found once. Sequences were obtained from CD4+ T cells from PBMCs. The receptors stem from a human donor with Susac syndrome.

CDR3 in amino acids: CASSGAGAGETQYF. The CDR3 nucleotides are TGTGCCAGCAGTGGAGCAGGGGCGGGGGAGACCCAGTACTTC. The rearrangement joins TRBV6-1 to TRBJ2-5; the D call may be TRBD1 or TRBD2 (6 bases each). The CDR3 is made up of 14 amino acids. CDR1 is MNHNS and CDR2 is SASEGT in the germline V gene. V was trimmed by 4 bases and J by 5 bases, leaving 14 bases between them.

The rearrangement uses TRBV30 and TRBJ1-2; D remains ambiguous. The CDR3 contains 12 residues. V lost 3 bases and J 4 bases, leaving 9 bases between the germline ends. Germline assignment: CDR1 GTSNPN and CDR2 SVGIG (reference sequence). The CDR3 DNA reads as TGTGCCTGGAGAGCGGGTATCTATGGCTACACCTTC. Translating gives CAWRAGIYGYTF.

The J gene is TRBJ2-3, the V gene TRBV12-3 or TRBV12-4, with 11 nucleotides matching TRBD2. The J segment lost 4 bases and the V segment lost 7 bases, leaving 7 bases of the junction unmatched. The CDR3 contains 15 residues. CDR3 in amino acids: CASTPTSGSADTQYF. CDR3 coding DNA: TGTGCCAGCACCCCTACTAGCGGGAGTGCAGATACGCAGTATTTT.

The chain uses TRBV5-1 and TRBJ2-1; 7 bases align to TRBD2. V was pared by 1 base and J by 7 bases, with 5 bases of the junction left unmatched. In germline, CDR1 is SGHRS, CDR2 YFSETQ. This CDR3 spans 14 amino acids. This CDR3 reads CASSLNFGRNEQFF. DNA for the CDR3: TGCGCCAGCAGCTTGAACTTCGGGAGGAATGAGCAGTTCTTC.

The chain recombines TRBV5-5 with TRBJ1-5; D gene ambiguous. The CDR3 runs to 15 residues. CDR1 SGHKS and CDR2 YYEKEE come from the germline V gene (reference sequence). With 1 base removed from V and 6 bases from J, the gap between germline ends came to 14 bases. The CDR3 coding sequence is TGTGCCAGCAGCTTGATAGGGCAGGCCTTTCAGCCCCAGCATTTT. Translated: CASSLIGQAFQPQHF. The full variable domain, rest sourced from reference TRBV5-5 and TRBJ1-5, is DAGVTQSPTHLIKTRGQQVTLRCSPISGHKSVSWYQQVLGQGPQFIFQYYEKEERGRGNFPDRFSARQFPNYSSELNVNALLLGDSALYLCASSLIGQAFQPQHFGDGTRLSIL.

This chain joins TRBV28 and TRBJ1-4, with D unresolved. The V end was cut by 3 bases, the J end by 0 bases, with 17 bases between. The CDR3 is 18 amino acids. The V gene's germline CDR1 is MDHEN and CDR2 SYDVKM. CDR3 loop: CASSFPTVGDTTNEKLFF. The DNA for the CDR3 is TGTGCCAGCAGTTTCCCAACAGTTGGGGATACAACTAATGAAAAACTGTTTTTT.

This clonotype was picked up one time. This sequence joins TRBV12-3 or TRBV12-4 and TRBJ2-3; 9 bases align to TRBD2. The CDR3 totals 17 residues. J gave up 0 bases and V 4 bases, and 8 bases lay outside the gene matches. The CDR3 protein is CASSYRTSVDSTDTQYF. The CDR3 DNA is TGTGCCAGCAGTTATAGGACTAGCGTGGATAGCACAGATACGCAGTATTTT.

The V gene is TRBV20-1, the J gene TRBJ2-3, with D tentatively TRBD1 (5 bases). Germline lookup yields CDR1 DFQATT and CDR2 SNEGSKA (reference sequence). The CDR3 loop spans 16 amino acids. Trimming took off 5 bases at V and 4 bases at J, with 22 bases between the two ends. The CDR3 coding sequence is TGCAGTGCTCCTTTTCTGGGGCAGGGATCTGCAGATACGCAGTATTTT. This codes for CSAPFLGQGSADTQYF.

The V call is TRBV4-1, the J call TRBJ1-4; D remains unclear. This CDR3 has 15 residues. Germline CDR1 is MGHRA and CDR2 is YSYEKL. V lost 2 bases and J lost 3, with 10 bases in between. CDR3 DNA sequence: TGCGCCAGCAGCCAAACTAATGCAGCTAATGAAAAACTGTTTTTT. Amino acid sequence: CASSQTNAANEKLFF.

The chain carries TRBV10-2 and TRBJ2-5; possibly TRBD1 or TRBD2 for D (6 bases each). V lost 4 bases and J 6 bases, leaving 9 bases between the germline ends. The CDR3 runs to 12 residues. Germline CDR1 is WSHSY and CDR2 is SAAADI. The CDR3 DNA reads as TGCGCCAGCAGTGCGGGGGCAAAGACCCAGTACTTC. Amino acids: CASSAGAKTQYF.

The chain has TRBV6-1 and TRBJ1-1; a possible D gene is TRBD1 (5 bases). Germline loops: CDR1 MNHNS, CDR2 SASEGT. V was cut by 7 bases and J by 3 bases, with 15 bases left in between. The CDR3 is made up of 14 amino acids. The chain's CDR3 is CASTLNKGDTEAFF. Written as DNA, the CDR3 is TGTGCCAGCACCTTAAATAAAGGGGACACTGAAGCTTTCTTT.

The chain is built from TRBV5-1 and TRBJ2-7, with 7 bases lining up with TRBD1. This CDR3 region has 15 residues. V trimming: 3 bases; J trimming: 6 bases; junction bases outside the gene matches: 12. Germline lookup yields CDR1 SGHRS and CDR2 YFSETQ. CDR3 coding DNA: TGCGCCAGCAGCTCCTCGGGACAGAAAGGATTCGAGCAGTACTTC. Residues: CASSSSGQKGFEQYF.

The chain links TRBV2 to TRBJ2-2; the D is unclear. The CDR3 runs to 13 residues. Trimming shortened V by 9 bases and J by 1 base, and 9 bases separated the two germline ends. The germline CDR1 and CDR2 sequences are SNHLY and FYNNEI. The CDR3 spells CASQTMNTGELFF. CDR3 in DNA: TGTGCCAGTCAAACTATGAACACCGGGGAGCTGTTTTTT.

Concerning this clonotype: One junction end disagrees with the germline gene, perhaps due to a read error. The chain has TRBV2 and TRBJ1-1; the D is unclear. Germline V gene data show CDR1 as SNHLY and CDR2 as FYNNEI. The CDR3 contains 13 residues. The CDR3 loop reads CASKSGVNTEVFF. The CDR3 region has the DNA TGTGCCAGCAAATCCGGGGTGAACACTGAAGTTTTCTTT.

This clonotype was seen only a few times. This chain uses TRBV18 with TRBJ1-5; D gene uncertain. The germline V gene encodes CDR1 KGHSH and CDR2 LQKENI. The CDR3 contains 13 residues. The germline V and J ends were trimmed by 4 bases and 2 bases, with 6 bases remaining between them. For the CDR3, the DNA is TGTGCCAGCTCACGGGCGGGCAATCAGCCCCAGCATTTT. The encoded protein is CASSRAGNQPQHF.

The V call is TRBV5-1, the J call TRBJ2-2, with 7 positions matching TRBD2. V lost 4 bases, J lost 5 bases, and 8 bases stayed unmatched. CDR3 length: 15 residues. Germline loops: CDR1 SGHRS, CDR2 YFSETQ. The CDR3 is CASSPSPGGTGELFF. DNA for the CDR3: TGCGCCAGCAGCCCCAGTCCGGGAGGAACCGGGGAGCTGTTTTTT. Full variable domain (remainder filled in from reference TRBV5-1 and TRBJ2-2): KAGVTQTPRYLIKTRGQQVTLSCSPISGHRSVSWYQQTPGQGLQFLFEYFSETQRNKGNFPGRFSGRQFSNSRSEMNVSTLELGDSALYLCASSPSPGGTGELFFGEGSRLTVL.

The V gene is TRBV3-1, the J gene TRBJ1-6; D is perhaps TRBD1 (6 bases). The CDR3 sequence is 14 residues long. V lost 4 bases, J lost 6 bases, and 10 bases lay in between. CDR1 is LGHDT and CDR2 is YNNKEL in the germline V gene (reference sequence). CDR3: CASSPGHFNSPLHF. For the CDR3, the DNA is TGTGCCAGCAGCCCGGGACACTTTAATTCACCCCTCCACTTT.

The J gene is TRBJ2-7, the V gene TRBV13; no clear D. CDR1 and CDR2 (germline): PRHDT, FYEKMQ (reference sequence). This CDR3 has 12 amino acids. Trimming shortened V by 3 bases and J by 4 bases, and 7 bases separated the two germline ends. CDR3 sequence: CASSFRQYEQYF. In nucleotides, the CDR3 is TGTGCCAGCAGCTTCCGGCAGTACGAGCAGTACTTC.

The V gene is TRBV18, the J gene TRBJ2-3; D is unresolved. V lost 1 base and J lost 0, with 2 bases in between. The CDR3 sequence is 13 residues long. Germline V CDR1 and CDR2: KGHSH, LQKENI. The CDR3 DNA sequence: TGTGCCAGCTCACCACTTAGCACAGATACGCAGTATTTT. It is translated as CASSPLSTDTQYF.

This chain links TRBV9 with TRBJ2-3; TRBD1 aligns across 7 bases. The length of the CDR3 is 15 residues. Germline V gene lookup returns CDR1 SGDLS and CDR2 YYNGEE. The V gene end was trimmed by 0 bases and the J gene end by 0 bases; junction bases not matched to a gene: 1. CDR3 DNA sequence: TGTGCCAGCAGCGTAGAGACAGGGAGCACAGATACGCAGTATTTT. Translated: CASSVETGSTDTQYF.

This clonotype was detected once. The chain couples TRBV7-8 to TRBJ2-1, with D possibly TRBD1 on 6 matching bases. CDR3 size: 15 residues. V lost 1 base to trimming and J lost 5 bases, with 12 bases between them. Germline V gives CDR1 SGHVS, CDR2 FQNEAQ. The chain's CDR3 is CASSLVLGAHNEQFF. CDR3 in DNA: TGTGCCAGCAGCTTAGTGTTGGGGGCCCACAATGAGCAGTTCTTC.

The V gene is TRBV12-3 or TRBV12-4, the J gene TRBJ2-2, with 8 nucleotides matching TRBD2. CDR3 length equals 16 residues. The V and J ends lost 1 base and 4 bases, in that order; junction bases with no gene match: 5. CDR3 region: CASSLGSGGVTGELFF. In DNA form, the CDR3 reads TGTGCCAGCAGTTTAGGAAGCGGGGGCGTCACCGGGGAGCTGTTTTTT.

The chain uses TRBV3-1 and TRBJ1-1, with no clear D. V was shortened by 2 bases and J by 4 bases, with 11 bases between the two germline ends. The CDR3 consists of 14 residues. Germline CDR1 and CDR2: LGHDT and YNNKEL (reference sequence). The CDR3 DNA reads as TGTGCCAGCAGCCAAAGAAACACGGGCACTGAAGCTTTCTTT. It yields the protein CASSQRNTGTEAFF.

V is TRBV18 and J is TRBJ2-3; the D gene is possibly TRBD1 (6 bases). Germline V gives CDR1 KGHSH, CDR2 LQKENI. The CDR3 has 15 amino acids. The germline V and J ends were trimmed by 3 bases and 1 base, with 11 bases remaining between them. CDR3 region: CASSPGHIGTDTQYF. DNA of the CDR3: TGTGCCAGCTCACCGGGACATATAGGCACAGATACGCAGTATTTT.